The 32 T cell receptor beta chains below come from one sample, sequenced in a study of blood T cell repertoires in COVID-19. Sequenced by immunoSEQ multiplex PCR; TCRdb stores in-frame clones only, minus some. The data hold approximately 390,000 clones, with about 83% observed a single time. The sequenced sample was PBMCs or T cells enriched from blood (not recorded which). These TCRs come from a woman in her 50s who had recovered from COVID-19.

V gene TRBV29-1 combines with J gene TRBJ1-1, with 7 nucleotides matching TRBD1. Per the germline V gene, CDR1 is SQVTM and CDR2 is ANQGSEA. The CDR3 is 12 amino acids. The V segment lost 7 bases and the J segment 2 bases; nucleotides outside the gene matches: 4. The CDR3 sequence is CSGDRVNTEAFF. The CDR3 nucleotides read TGCAGCGGTGACAGGGTAAACACTGAAGCTTTCTTT.

This chain joins TRBV5-6 and TRBJ2-5; D is perhaps TRBD2 (7 bases). The V end lost 4 bases, the J end lost 2 bases, and 21 bases lay between the germline ends. This CDR3 has 17 residues. The V gene's germline CDR1 is SGHDT and CDR2 YYEEEE. CDR3 nucleotides: TGTGCCAGCAGCCCCATGGGGGGGGCGCACGAACAAGAGACCCAGTACTTC. Translating it yields CASSPMGGAHEQETQYF.

Written as DNA, the CDR3 is TGTGCCAGCAAGGTGGGGCAGGGTGTTGGTTCACCCCTCCACTTT. Amino acids: CASKVGQGVGSPLHF. The rearrangement links TRBV6-5 to TRBJ1-6, with TRBD1 as a possible D gene (5 bases). CDR1 and CDR2 (germline): MNHEY, SVGAGI. The CDR3 consists of 15 residues. Trimming took 7 bases from V and 9 from J, leaving 19 bases between them.

This chain uses TRBV9 with TRBJ2-5; 11 bases align to TRBD2. This CDR3 region has 15 residues. After removal of 3 bases from V and 1 base from J, the junction contained 2 bases not matched to a gene. CDR1 SGDLS and CDR2 YYNGEE come from the germline V gene. The CDR3 region has the DNA TGTGCCAGCAGCGCCGGGACTAGCGGCCAAGAGACCCAGTACTTC. It specifies CASSAGTSGQETQYF.

This chain links TRBV27 with TRBJ1-2, with 10 positions matching TRBD1. CDR1 and CDR2 (germline): MNHEY, SMNVEV (reference sequence). The junction had 2 bases not matched to a gene; V was cut back by 6 bases and J by 4 bases. CDR3 size: 13 residues. CDR3 sequence: CASRGQGPYGYTF. The CDR3 coding sequence is TGTGCCAGCAGGGGACAGGGGCCCTATGGCTACACCTTC.

J is TRBJ2-1 and V is TRBV28; 10 bases are a match to TRBD1. V lost 6 bases, J lost 6 bases, and 8 bases stayed unmatched. The CDR3 has 15 amino acids. Germline V gene lookup returns CDR1 MDHEN and CDR2 SYDVKM. The CDR3 spells CASRSSGTGVNEQFF. DNA of the CDR3: TGTGCCAGCAGGTCCTCCGGGACAGGGGTCAATGAGCAGTTCTTC.

V usage is TRBV7-2 and J usage is TRBJ2-2, with TRBD1 matching over 9 bases. Losses at the gene ends were 6 bases for V and 5 bases for J; bases not matched to a gene: 7. Germline loops: CDR1 SGHTA, CDR2 FQGNSA. CDR3 length equals 15 residues. In DNA form, the CDR3 reads TGTGCCAGCAGGACCGGGACAGGGCGGACCGGGGAGCTGTTTTTT. Amino acids: CASRTGTGRTGELFF.

The chain couples TRBV5-1 to TRBJ1-4; D uncertain. The length of the CDR3 is 15 residues. The V end was cut by 0 bases, the J end by 0 bases, with 6 bases between. The germline CDR1 and CDR2 sequences are SGHRS and YFSETQ. The CDR3 reads CASSLVASTNEKLFF. CDR3 nucleotides: TGCGCCAGCAGCTTGGTAGCATCAACTAATGAAAAACTGTTTTTT.

The rearrangement joins TRBV15 to TRBJ2-5, with 7 bases matching TRBD1. The CDR3 spans 13 residues. Germline trimming cut 3 bases from V and 3 bases from J; bases unmatched to any gene: 1. Germline V CDR1 and CDR2: LNHNV, YYDKDF (reference sequence). The CDR3 bases are TGTGCCACCAGCAGCGACAGGGAAGAGACCCAGTACTTC. This gives the protein CATSSDREETQYF. Supplemented by reference TRBV15 and TRBJ2-5, the full variable domain reads DAMVIQNPRYQVTQFGKPVTLSCSQTLNHNVMYWYQQKSSQAPKLLFHYYDKDFNNEADTPDNFQSRRPNTSFCFLDIRSPGLGDTAMYLCATSSDREETQYFGPGTRLLVL.

The chain joins TRBV10-3 to TRBJ1-5; unclear D gene. Trimming cost V 0 bases and J 9 bases, with 9 bases left between them. Per germline, CDR1 ENHRY and CDR2 SYGVKD. The CDR3 has 13 amino acids. The CDR3 reads CAISESSLPPQHF. CDR3 coding DNA: TGTGCCATCAGTGAGTCGAGCCTTCCGCCCCAGCATTTT.

V usage is TRBV7-9 and J usage is TRBJ2-5, with D tentatively TRBD2 (6 bases). Per the germline V gene, CDR1 is SEHNR and CDR2 is FQNEAQ (reference sequence). The CDR3 contains 14 residues. V shed 4 bases and J shed 5 bases, with 14 bases lying between them. This CDR3 is CASSSKLADETQYF. The DNA for the CDR3 is TGTGCCAGCAGCTCGAAACTAGCTGATGAGACCCAGTACTTC. The variable domain in full, with the rest retrieved from reference TRBV7-9 and TRBJ2-5, is DTGVSQNPRHKITKRGQNVTFRCDPISEHNRLYWYRQTLGQGPEFLTYFQNEAQLEKSRLLSDRFSAERPKGSFSTLEIQRTEQGDSAMYLCASSSKLADETQYFGPGTRLLVL.

The CDR3 loop is CASSGAGSRSPLHF. CDR3 DNA sequence: TGTGCCAGCAGCGGGGCAGGGTCTCGCTCACCCCTCCACTTT. V is TRBV9 and J is TRBJ1-6; the D gene is possibly TRBD1 (5 bases). V shed 3 bases and J shed 10 bases, with 14 bases lying between them. Germline V gives CDR1 SGDLS, CDR2 YYNGEE. The CDR3 totals 14 residues.

The CDR3: CASSSTGLGNTIYF. CDR3 DNA sequence: TGTGCCAGCTCATCCACAGGCCTCGGAAACACCATATATTTT. The chain employs TRBV18 and TRBJ1-3; D possibly corresponds to TRBD1 (5 bases). This CDR3 contains 14 residues. The ends were cut back, 5 bases at V and 4 bases at J, with 12 bases in the middle. Germline-derived CDR1 and CDR2 are KGHSH and LQKENI.

The V gene is TRBV4-2, the J gene TRBJ1-2, with a possible D match to TRBD1 (5 bases). V lost 0 bases to trimming and J lost 8 bases, with 10 bases between them. Germline V gene sequence: CDR1 LGHNA, CDR2 YNFKEQ. The CDR3 consists of 13 residues. For the CDR3, the DNA is TGTGCCAGCAGCCAAGATCCAGGGTTAGGCTACACCTTC. It specifies CASSQDPGLGYTF.

This clone was seen a handful of times. The chain links TRBV19 to TRBJ1-1; 7 positions match TRBD1. Germline V gene sequence: CDR1 LNHDA, CDR2 SQIVND (reference sequence). The CDR3 contains 14 residues. Germline trimming cut 7 bases from V and 4 bases from J; bases unmatched to any gene: 9. The CDR3 region is CASNQQGLGTEAFF. The CDR3 DNA reads as TGTGCCAGTAATCAACAGGGGCTCGGCACTGAAGCTTTCTTT.

This clone was counted a single time. This chain connects TRBV28 to TRBJ2-3; 7 bases align to TRBD1. This CDR3 region has 14 residues. CDR1 is MDHEN, CDR2 SYDVKM, per germline. V was pared by 3 bases and J by 5 bases, with 5 bases of the junction left unmatched. The CDR3 sequence: CASSFRGRVDTQYF. The DNA of the CDR3 is TGTGCCAGCAGTTTTAGGGGGCGCGTAGATACGCAGTATTTT.

This chain connects TRBV2 to TRBJ1-2, with D perhaps matching TRBD1 (6 bases). This CDR3 has 15 amino acids. Trimming cost V 3 bases and J 2 bases, with 13 bases left between them. Germline values: CDR1 SNHLY, CDR2 FYNNEI. CDR3 region: CASSDFTGMNYGYTF. The CDR3 bases are TGTGCCAGCAGTGACTTCACAGGGATGAACTATGGCTACACCTTC.

The CDR3 loop reads CAWSVGENQPQHF. The CDR3 nucleotides read TGTGCCTGGAGTGTTGGAGAAAATCAGCCCCAGCATTTT. This chain connects TRBV30 to TRBJ1-5; D not certain. The CDR3 contains 13 residues. Per germline, CDR1 GTSNPN and CDR2 SVGIG (reference sequence). The V and J ends lost 0 bases and 4 bases respectively, with 7 bases between them. Full variable domain (remainder filled in from reference TRBV30 and TRBJ1-5): SQTIHQWPATLVQPVGSPLSLECTVEGTSNPNLYWYRQAAGRGLQLLFYSVGIGQISSEVPQNLSASRPQDRQFILSSKKLLLSDSGFYLCAWSVGENQPQHFGDGTRLSIL.

V gene TRBV6-5 combines with J gene TRBJ1-6; D is uncertain. CDR3 length: 13 amino acids. V was trimmed by 11 bases and J by 3 bases, leaving 11 bases between them. Germline assignment: CDR1 MNHEY and CDR2 SVGAGI. The CDR3 loop reads CASDRGYNSPLHF. In DNA form, the CDR3 reads TGTGCCTCGGATCGCGGCTATAATTCACCCCTCCACTTT.

The DNA of the CDR3 is TGTGCCAGCAGCATAACTAGCGGTCTTACCTACAATGAGCAGTTCTTC. Its translation is CASSITSGLTYNEQFF. The chain uses TRBV3-1 (or the pseudogene TRBV3-2) and TRBJ2-1; 8 bases match TRBD2. V shed 5 bases, J shed 2 bases, and the junction held 8 bases outside the gene matches. Germline V gene lookup returns CDR1 LGHDT and CDR2 YNNKEL (reference sequence). CDR3 size: 16 residues.

V is TRBV28 and J is TRBJ1-5; 7 nucleotides agree with TRBD1. Germline CDR1 is MDHEN and CDR2 is SYDVKM. The ends lost 2 bases at V and 4 bases at J; junction bases unmatched: 2. The CDR3 extends over 14 amino acids. The CDR3 region is CASSLRDRNQPQHF. DNA of the CDR3: TGTGCCAGCAGTTTACGGGACAGAAATCAGCCCCAGCATTTT.

This clone was observed a handful of times. CDR3 DNA: TGTGCCAGCAGCCCACTCCAGGGGGCGGGCACTGAAGCTTTCTTT. Amino acid sequence: CASSPLQGAGTEAFF. V is TRBV5-5 and J is TRBJ1-1, with TRBD1 identical over 8 bases. Germline CDR1 and CDR2: SGHKS and YYEKEE (reference sequence). Germline trimming cut 4 bases from V and 4 bases from J; bases unmatched to any gene: 9. This CDR3 is built from 15 residues.

This sequence joins TRBV5-4 and TRBJ2-2; weak D call: TRBD1 (5 bases). Germline CDR1 reads SGHNT; CDR2 reads YYREEE (reference sequence). The CDR3 is 15 residues long. The V end was cut by 1 base, the J end by 0 bases, with 7 bases between. CDR3 residues: CASSLMTANTGELFF. In DNA, the CDR3 is TGTGCCAGCAGCTTGATGACAGCGAACACCGGGGAGCTGTTTTTT.

This clone was seen more than once but under ten times. The V gene is TRBV5-5, the J gene TRBJ2-7, with D unresolved. The germline V gene encodes CDR1 SGHKS and CDR2 YYEKEE (reference sequence). Trimming shortened V by 0 bases and J by 4 bases, and 8 bases separated the two germline ends. CDR3 length equals 13 residues. The CDR3 loop is CASSLARRYEQYF. CDR3 nucleotide sequence: TGTGCCAGCAGCTTGGCCCGGAGATACGAGCAGTACTTC.

V and J are TRBV2 and TRBJ1-5, with TRBD1 identical over 9 bases. V was clipped by 7 bases and J by 7 bases; unmatched bases: 5. The CDR3 covers 13 residues. Looked up from germline, CDR1 is SNHLY and CDR2 is FYNNEI. Written as DNA, the CDR3 is TGTGCCAGCACCCGGACAGGGGTACAGCCCCAGCATTTT. Translating it yields CASTRTGVQPQHF.

The chain uses TRBV28 and TRBJ1-5, with TRBD1 identical over 7 bases. CDR1 and CDR2 from the germline V gene are MDHEN and SYDVKM. The trim removed 4 bases at V and 3 bases at J, leaving 6 bases unmatched. The CDR3 contains 15 residues. The CDR3 DNA reads as TGTGCCAGCAGTTCACCACAGGGGAACAATCAGCCCCAGCATTTT. This translates into CASSSPQGNNQPQHF.

A single count supports this clone. As DNA, the CDR3 is TGCGCCAGCAGCCAGGAGACAGGACAGAGCTCCTATAATTCACCCCTCCACTTT. Protein sequence: CASSQETGQSSYNSPLHF. V gene TRBV4-1 combines with J gene TRBJ1-6; possible D gene TRBD1, 6 bases. The CDR3 loop spans 18 amino acids. In germline, CDR1 is MGHRA, CDR2 YSYEKL. V lost 3 bases to trimming and J lost 0 bases, with 15 bases between them.

This chain connects TRBV2 to TRBJ2-2; a possible D gene is TRBD2 (5 bases). This CDR3 is 14 amino acids long. Germline V gives CDR1 SNHLY, CDR2 FYNNEI. The germline V and J ends were trimmed by 6 bases and 2 bases, with 10 bases remaining between them. In nucleotides, the CDR3 is TGTGCCAGCAGGAGCGGACTTAACACCGGGGAGCTGTTTTTT. Amino acids: CASRSGLNTGELFF.

The V and J genes are TRBV19 and TRBJ1-2; 9 positions agree with TRBD1. With 9 bases clipped from V and 2 bases from J, the junction kept 10 bases outside the gene matches. The length of the CDR3 is 15 residues. The germline gives CDR1 LNHDA, CDR2 SQIVND (reference sequence). The CDR3 is CASTGRDRDNYGYTF. The CDR3 nucleotides are TGTGCCAGCACGGGCCGGGACAGGGACAACTATGGCTACACCTTC.

The CDR3 protein is CASSGGQAHYGYTF. The CDR3 DNA is TGTGCCAGCAGCGGGGGACAGGCCCACTATGGCTACACCTTC. This chain uses TRBV9 with TRBJ1-2; 8 bases are shared with TRBD1. V shed 3 bases and J 3 bases; nucleotides not matched to a gene: 4. Looked up from germline, CDR1 is SGDLS and CDR2 is YYNGEE. The CDR3 is 14 residues long. The full variable domain, with the rest looked up from reference TRBV9 and TRBJ1-2, is DSGVTQTPKHLITATGQRVTLRCSPRSGDLSVYWYQQSLDQGLQFLIQYYNGEERAKGNILERFSAQQFPDLHSELNLSSLELGDSALYFCASSGGQAHYGYTFGSGTRLTVV.

CDR3 DNA sequence: TGCAGCGTTGCTCACGGGGGGGGAGCTTTCTTT. This gives the protein CSVAHGGGAFF. The V gene is TRBV29-1, the J gene TRBJ1-1; tentatively, D is TRBD1 (5 bases). Germline CDR1 SQVTM, CDR2 ANQGSEA. V dropped 4 bases and J dropped 10 bases, with 13 bases sitting between them. The CDR3 runs to 11 residues.

Points on this clone: Its ends do not fully match the called genes, so a read error is possible. The chain uses TRBV7-7 and TRBJ2-1; no reliable D call. Germline values: CDR1 SSHAT, CDR2 FNYEAQ (reference sequence). The CDR3 has 15 amino acids. CDR3 coding DNA: TGTGCTAGCAGCTCCCAAATTAGTAAGTTCAATGAGCAGTTCTTC. The encoded protein is CASSSQISKFNEQFF.